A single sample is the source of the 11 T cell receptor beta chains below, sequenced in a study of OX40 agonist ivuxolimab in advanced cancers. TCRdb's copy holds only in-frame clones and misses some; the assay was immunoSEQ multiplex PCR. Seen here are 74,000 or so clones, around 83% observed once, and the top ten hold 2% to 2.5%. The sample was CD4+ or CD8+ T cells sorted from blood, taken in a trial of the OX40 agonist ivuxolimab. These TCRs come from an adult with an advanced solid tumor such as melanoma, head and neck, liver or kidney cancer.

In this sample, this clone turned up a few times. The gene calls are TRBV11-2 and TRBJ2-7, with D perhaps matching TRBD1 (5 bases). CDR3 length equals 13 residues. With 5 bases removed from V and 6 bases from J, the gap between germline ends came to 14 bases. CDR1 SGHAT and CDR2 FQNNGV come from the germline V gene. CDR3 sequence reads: CASSQSEGAEQYF. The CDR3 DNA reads TGTGCCAGCAGCCAAAGTGAAGGGGCCGAGCAGTACTTC.

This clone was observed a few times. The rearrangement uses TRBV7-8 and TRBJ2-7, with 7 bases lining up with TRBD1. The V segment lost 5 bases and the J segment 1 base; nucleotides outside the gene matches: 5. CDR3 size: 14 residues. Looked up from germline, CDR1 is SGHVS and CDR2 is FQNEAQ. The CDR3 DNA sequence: TGTGCCAGCAGCCCGACGGGACAGTCCTACGAGCAGTACTTC. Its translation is CASSPTGQSYEQYF.

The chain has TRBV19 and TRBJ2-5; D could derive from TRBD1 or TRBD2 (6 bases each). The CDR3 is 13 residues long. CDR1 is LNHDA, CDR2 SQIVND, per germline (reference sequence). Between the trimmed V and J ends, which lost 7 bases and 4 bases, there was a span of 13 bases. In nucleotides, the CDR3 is TGTGCCAGTACCCTTGGAGGGGGAGAGACCCAGTACTTC. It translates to CASTLGGGETQYF.

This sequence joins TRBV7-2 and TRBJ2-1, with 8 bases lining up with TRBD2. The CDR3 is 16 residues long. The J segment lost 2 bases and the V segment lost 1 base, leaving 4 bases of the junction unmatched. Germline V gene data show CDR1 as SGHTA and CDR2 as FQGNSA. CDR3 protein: CASSLVGGRTYNEQFF. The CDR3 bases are TGTGCCAGCAGCTTAGTTGGCGGGAGGACCTACAATGAGCAGTTCTTC.

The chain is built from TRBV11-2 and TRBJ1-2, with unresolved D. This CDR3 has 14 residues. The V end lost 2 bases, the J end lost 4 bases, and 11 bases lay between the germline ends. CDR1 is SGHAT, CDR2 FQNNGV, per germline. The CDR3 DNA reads TGTGCCAGCAGCTTAAAGGACGGCCCCTATGGCTACACCTTC. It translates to CASSLKDGPYGYTF.

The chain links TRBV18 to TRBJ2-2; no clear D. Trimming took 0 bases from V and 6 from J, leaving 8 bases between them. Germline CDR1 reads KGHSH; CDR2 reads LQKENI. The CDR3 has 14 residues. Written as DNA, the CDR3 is TGTGCCAGCTCACCACCAGTAAGAGCCGGGGAGCTGTTTTTT. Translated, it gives CASSPPVRAGELFF. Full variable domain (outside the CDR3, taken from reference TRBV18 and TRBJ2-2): NAGVMQNPRHLVRRRGQEARLRCSPMKGHSHVYWYRQLPEEGLKFMVYLQKENIIDESGMPKERFSAEFPKEGPSILRIQQVVRGDSAAYFCASSPPVRAGELFFGEGSRLTVL.

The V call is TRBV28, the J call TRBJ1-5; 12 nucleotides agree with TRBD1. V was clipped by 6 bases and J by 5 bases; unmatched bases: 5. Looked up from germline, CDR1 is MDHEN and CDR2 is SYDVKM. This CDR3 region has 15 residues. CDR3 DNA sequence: TGTGCCAGCAGCACGGGACAGGGGGCGGATCAGCCCCAGCATTTT. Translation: CASSTGQGADQPQHF. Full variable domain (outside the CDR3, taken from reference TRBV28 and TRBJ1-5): DVKVTQSSRYLVKRTGEKVFLECVQDMDHENMFWYRQDPGLGLRLIYFSYDVKMKEKGDIPEGYSVSREKKERFSLILESASTNQTSMYLCASSTGQGADQPQHFGDGTRLSIL.

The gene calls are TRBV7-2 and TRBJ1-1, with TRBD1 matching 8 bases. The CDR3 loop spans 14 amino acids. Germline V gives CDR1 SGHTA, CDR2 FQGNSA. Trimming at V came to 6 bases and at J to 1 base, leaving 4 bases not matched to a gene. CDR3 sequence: CASRKTGANTEAFF. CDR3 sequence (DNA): TGTGCCAGCAGGAAGACAGGGGCGAACACTGAAGCTTTCTTT.

CDR3 DNA sequence: TGTGCCAGCTCACTAAGGGGGACAGGGGGTTCTTCGAACACTGAAGCTTTCTTT. This encodes CASSLRGTGGSSNTEAFF. This chain uses TRBV18 with TRBJ1-1, with 11 bases matching TRBD1. V lost 4 bases and J lost 1; bases outside the gene matches: 11. This CDR3 comprises 18 residues. Germline V lookup: CDR1 KGHSH, CDR2 LQKENI.

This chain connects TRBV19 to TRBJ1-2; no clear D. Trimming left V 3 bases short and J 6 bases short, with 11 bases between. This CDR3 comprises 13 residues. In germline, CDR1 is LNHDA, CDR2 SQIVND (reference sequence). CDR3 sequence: CASSITGPDGYTF. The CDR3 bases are TGTGCCAGTAGTATTACCGGGCCCGATGGCTACACCTTC.

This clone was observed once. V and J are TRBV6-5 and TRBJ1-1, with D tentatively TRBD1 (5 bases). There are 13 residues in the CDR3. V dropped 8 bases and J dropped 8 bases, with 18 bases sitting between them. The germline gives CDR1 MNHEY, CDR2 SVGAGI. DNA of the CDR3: TGTGCCAGCGGGGCCACCTCTAGCGCAGAAGCTTTCTTT. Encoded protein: CASGATSSAEAFF.